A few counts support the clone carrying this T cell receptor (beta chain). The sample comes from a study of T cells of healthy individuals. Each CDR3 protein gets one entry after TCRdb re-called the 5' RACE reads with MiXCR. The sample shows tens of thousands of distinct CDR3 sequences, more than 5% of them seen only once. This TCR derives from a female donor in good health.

The CDR3 DNA is TGCGCCAGCAGAGAGACGCCAGGGGAATACACTGAAGCTTTCTTT. Translating it yields CASRETPGEYTEAFF. The chain links TRBV4-1 to TRBJ1-1; possibly TRBD1 for D (6 bases). V was shortened by 6 bases and J by 3 bases, with 17 bases between the two germline ends. Germline values: CDR1 MGHRA, CDR2 YSYEKL. The CDR3 runs 15 residues.